These T cell receptor beta chains were read from a single sample in a study of CXCR3-negative and CXCR3-positive naive CD8 T cells. TCRdb re-called the 5' RACE reads; every CDR3 protein appears as one record, without DNA. The repertoire shows 120,000 to 150,000 distinct CDR3 sequences; the top ten hold around 0.28%. Sequenced input: naive CXCR3+ CD8+ T cells from blood. All receptors derive from a human donor in good health. Some clones in this sample may be carry-over from other donors' samples. Both conserved end residues are part of each CDR3. The order of the fields is J gene, V gene, CDR3 protein.

J: TRBJ1-5
V: TRBV7-8
CDR3: CASTVAYRPNQPQHF

J: TRBJ2-7
V: TRBV18
CDR3: CASSPKGQAPYEQYF

J: TRBJ2-7
V: TRBV12-5
CDR3: CASGLVAGLSYEQYF

J: TRBJ1-6
V: TRBV19
CDR3: CASSGLRSPLHF

J: TRBJ2-5
V: TRBV23-1
CDR3: CASLNRLAEQETQYF

J: TRBJ2-1
V: TRBV7-9
CDR3: CASNQQGLHNEQFF

J: TRBJ1-2
V: TRBV5-6
CDR3: CASAWTESFYGYTF

J: TRBJ2-6
V: TRBV5-1
CDR3: CASALWGGGANVLTF

J: TRBJ2-1
V: TRBV27
CDR3: CASSLKGYNEQFF

J: TRBJ2-5
V: TRBV7-9
CDR3: CASQGKGFLAGKESQETQYF

J: TRBJ2-7
V: TRBV13
CDR3: CASSIGTLLPEQYF

J: TRBJ2-7
V: TRBV29-1
CDR3: CSVDGQGYEQCF

J: TRBJ2-7
V: TRBV23-1
CDR3: CASSHPPGEQYF

J: TRBJ2-7
V: TRBV20-1
CDR3: CSASGWGLAAESYEQYF

J: TRBJ2-2
V: TRBV29-1
CDR3: CSVEREEGANTGELFF

J: TRBJ2-1
V: TRBV7-9
CDR3: CASSSAGLEGEQFF

J: TRBJ1-1
V: TRBV28
CDR3: CASEGAQAEAFF

J: TRBJ2-5
V: TRBV27
CDR3: CASSLRRAETQYF

J: TRBJ2-5
V: TRBV5-1
CDR3: CASSLAQLMGQGNKETQYF

J: TRBJ1-2
V: TRBV7-2
CDR3: CASSFLDSAYGYTF

J: TRBJ2-7
V: TRBV14
CDR3: CASSQERELASSYEQYF

J: TRBJ2-7
V: TRBV4-3
CDR3: CASSQDSGQGYEQYF